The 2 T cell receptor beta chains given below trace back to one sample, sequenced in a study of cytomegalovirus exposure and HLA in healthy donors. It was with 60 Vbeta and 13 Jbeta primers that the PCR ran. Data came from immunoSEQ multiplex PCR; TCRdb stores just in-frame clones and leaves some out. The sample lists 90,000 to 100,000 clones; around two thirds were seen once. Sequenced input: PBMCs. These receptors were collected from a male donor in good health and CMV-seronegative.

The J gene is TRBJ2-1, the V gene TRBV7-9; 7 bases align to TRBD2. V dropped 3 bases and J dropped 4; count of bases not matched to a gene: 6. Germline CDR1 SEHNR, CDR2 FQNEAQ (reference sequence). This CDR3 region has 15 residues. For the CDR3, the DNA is TGTGCCAGCAGCTTGACTAGCTCAGTTTACAATGAGCAGTTCTTC. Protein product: CASSLTSSVYNEQFF.

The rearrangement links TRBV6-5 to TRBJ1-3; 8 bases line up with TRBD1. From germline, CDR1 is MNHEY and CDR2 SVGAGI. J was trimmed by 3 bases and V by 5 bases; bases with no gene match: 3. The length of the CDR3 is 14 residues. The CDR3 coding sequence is TGTGCCAGCAGTAGACAGGGGATTGGAAACACCATATATTTT. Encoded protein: CASSRQGIGNTIYF.